These T cell receptor beta chains were read from a single sample in a study of vaccination and CD4 T cells after COVID-19. TCRdb re-called the PCR reads with MiXCR, one entry per CDR3 protein. This table holds 20,000 to 25,000 distinct CDR3 sequences, 46% found once. These receptors have no identified antigens. Specimen: CD4+ T cells from blood, cultured in vitro, collected about 7 months after SARS-CoV-2 vaccination. These TCRs come from a human donor who had recovered from COVID-19. Both conserved end residues are part of each CDR3. Each record gives: D gene, V gene, clone size, J gene, CDR3 DNA, CDR3 protein. D genes are given only for firm matches. Expanded clones are given a class, and other clones once, few, many or no size at all.

-	TRBV20-1	-	TRBJ1-3	TGCAGTGCTAGGAGATCAAATCGTGAAGGAAACACCATATATTTT	CSARRSNREGNTIYF
-	TRBV20-1	-	TRBJ1-1	TGCAGTGCCCTCCCATCGCCGAACACTGAAGCTTTCTTT	CSALPSPNTEAFF
-	TRBV2	-	TRBJ2-1	TGTGCCAGCAGTGAAGGCTCAGGGGACAATGAGCAGTTCTTC	CASSEGSGDNEQFF
TRBD1	TRBV20-1	-	TRBJ2-3	TGCAGTGCATTAGACAGGGGGGGTAGCACAGATACGCAGTATTTT	CSALDRGGSTDTQYF
-	TRBV7-2	few	TRBJ1-1	TGTGCCAGCAGGGAGCGGGACGGGCGAACTGAAGCTTTCTTT	CASRERDGRTEAFF
-	TRBV24-1	few	TRBJ2-5	TGTGCCACCAGTGCCAATACACGGGAACCACAAGAGACCCAGTACTTC	CATSANTREPQETQYF
-	TRBV15	-	TRBJ1-5	TGTGCCACCAGCAGAGATCGCAATCAGCCCCAGCATTTT	CATSRDRNQPQHF
-	TRBV6-1	few	TRBJ2-3	TGTGCCAGCAAATTGGCGGTTAGCACAGATACGCAGTATTTT	CASKLAVSTDTQYF
-	TRBV7-8	-	TRBJ1-5	TGTGCCAGCAGCTTAGCCCTTGGGGGAACGGGCAATCAGCCCCAGCATTTT	CASSLALGGTGNQPQHF
-	TRBV6-2/TRBV6-3	few	TRBJ1-5	TGTGCCAGCTCTAATTCGAACAATCAGCCCCAGCATTTT	CASSNSNNQPQHF
-	TRBV7-6	few	TRBJ2-3	TGTGCCAGCAGCCCCCGAGGAGGGGGGATCACCACAGATACGCAGTATTTT	CASSPRGGGITTDTQYF
-	TRBV7-3	few	TRBJ2-7	TGTGCCAGCAGCTTAATCCCCGGGCAGGTGGACGAGCAGTACTTC	CASSLIPGQVDEQYF